This T cell receptor (beta chain) was found in a study of blood T cell repertoires in COVID-19. Study in general: The origin of the acute and convalescent COVID-19 samples was the United States, Italy and Spain.

Only one count was recorded for this clone. Donors of Cohort 3 who recovered were those that had two negative PCRs, clearance, or symptom resolution. Germline CDR1 is SGHVS and CDR2 is FQNEAQ. V lost 1 base, J lost 1 base, and 7 bases stayed unmatched. The CDR3 is 19 residues long. TCRdb's copy holds only in-frame clones and misses some; the assay was immunoSEQ multiplex PCR. The sample yields hundreds of thousands of clones, 87% seen once. Material for sequencing was PBMCs or T cells enriched from blood (not recorded which). The rearrangement links TRBV7-8 to TRBJ2-6; 10 bases map to TRBD1. The TCR originated in a woman aged 25 to 39 who had recovered from COVID-19. CDR3 DNA sequence: TGTGCCAGCAGCTTAGAGGGGACAGGGGTTCTTTCTGGGGCCAACGTCCTGACTTTC. Its protein product is CASSLEGTGVLSGANVLTF.